These T cell receptor beta chains were read from a single sample in a study of identical twins. TCRdb re-analysed the 5' RACE reads in MiXCR, keeping a single row per CDR3 protein. The sample comprises about 530,000 distinct CDR3 sequences, over 12% of which are singletons, and 0.44% rests with the top ten. These data are also associated with another study on yellow fever vaccine responses in identical twins.

The sample was CD4+ T cells sorted from blood. The receptors shown here come from a young woman in good health. The CDR3 runs from the conserved cysteine through the conserved F or W. The D gene is left open where the match is weak. Only some rows state a clone size, as once, few, many or a class for expanded clones.

TRBV10-3	few	TRBJ2-2	TRBD1	TGTGCCATCAGTCAAACCTGGACAGGGTCCGGGGAGCTGTTTTTT	CAISQTWTGSGELFF
TRBV24-1	many	TRBJ2-1	.	TGTGCCACCAGTGATTGGGGGCAGGGGTACAATGAGCAGTTCTTC	CATSDWGQGYNEQFF
TRBV20-1	many	TRBJ2-7	TRBD2	TGCAGTGCTAGCGCCGGGACTAGCCGATCCTACGAGCAGTACTTC	CSASAGTSRSYEQYF
TRBV7-6	.	TRBJ2-1	.	TGTGCCAGCAGCTTAGTGGGACCCGGAGTTTCGGAGCAGTTCTTC	CASSLVGPGVSEQFF
TRBV6-1	.	TRBJ2-7	.	TGTGCCAGCAGGGGAGGACAGGCCCACTCCTACGAGCAGTACTTC	CASRGGQAHSYEQYF
TRBV12-3/TRBV12-4	few	TRBJ1-1	TRBD1	TGTGCCAGCAGCACAGGGGCGCTCACTGAAGCTTTCTTT	CASSTGALTEAFF
TRBV5-1	few	TRBJ2-1	TRBD1	TGCGCCAGCAGCTTGAGGCAGGGGGCTGAGCAGTTCTTC	CASSLRQGAEQFF
TRBV12-3/TRBV12-4	few	TRBJ2-5	.	TGTGCCAGCAGTTCCCTGATAGAGACCCAGTACTTC	CASSSLIETQYF
TRBV20-1	.	TRBJ2-4	TRBD2	TGCAGTGCTGAGCGGGGGAAAAACATTCAGTACTTC	CSAERGKNIQYF
TRBV7-9	few	TRBJ2-5	TRBD2	TGTGCCAGCAGCGCCAGACTAGCGGTATACCAAGAGACCCAGTACTTC	CASSARLAVYQETQYF
TRBV7-9	.	TRBJ1-2	.	TGTGCCAGTACGACACAACCTAACTATGGCTACACCTTC	CASTTQPNYGYTF
TRBV9	few	TRBJ2-3	.	TGTGCCAGCAGCGTACCTAGACAGAACACACTCCCAATTTTT	CASSVPRQNTLPIF
TRBV12-3/TRBV12-4	.	TRBJ1-1	.	TGTGCCACTAGACGGACTGAAGCTTTCTTT	CATRRTEAFF
TRBV6-5	.	TRBJ2-2	.	TGTGCCAGCAGTTACTCGTCGGCAGGGGCTTGGACCGGGGAGCTGTTTTTT	CASSYSSAGAWTGELFF
TRBV7-2	few	TRBJ2-1	TRBD1	TGTGCCAGCAGCGGTGACAGGGTGGCCTACAATGAGCAGTTCTTC	CASSGDRVAYNEQFF
TRBV29-1	few	TRBJ2-2	.	TGCAGCGTTGCCGCCCGGGCGCCGGGACTCGCGAATGGGGCCGGGGAGCTGTTTTTT	CSVAARAPGLANGAGELFF
TRBV2	.	TRBJ1-2	.	TGTGCCAGCAGTGGCGGCGTGGGCTACACCTTC	CASSGGVGYTF
TRBV29-1	.	TRBJ2-5	TRBD2	TGCAGCGGGGGACTAGCGGGGGGGCAGGGAGAGACCCAGTACTTC	CSGGLAGGQGETQYF
TRBV5-1	once	TRBJ2-3	TRBD2	TGCGCCAGCAGGTCTACGGGACTAGGGACAGATACGCAGTATTTT	CASRSTGLGTDTQYF
TRBV5-6	once	TRBJ2-5	TRBD2	TGTGCCAGCAGCCCAAACGGGGGGGCAGAGACCCAGTACTTC	CASSPNGGAETQYF
TRBV29-1	.	TRBJ2-1	TRBD2	TGCAGCGGCCAAAGAGCGGGAGGGAACAATGAGCAGTTCTTC	CSGQRAGGNNEQFF
TRBV20-1	many	TRBJ1-5	.	TGCAGTGCTAGTAGCGGGGCGTCTGACAATCAGCCCCAGCATTTT	CSASSGASDNQPQHF
TRBV20-1	few	TRBJ2-3	.	TGCAGTGCTAGCCCTAGCCCAGATACGCAGTATTTT	CSASPSPDTQYF
TRBV12-3/TRBV12-4	few	TRBJ2-5	.	TGTGCCAGCAGTTTATGGCGGGAAGAGACCCAGTACTTC	CASSLWREETQYF
TRBV10-3	few	TRBJ1-4	.	TGTGCCATCAGTGAGGGAGGTGCAACTAATGAAAAACTGTTTTTT	CAISEGGATNEKLFF
TRBV20-1	few	TRBJ1-1	TRBD1	TGCAGTGCTAGGATCGCAGGGGGCCGGGACACTGAAGCTTTCTTT	CSARIAGGRDTEAFF
TRBV12-3/TRBV12-4	many	TRBJ1-6	.	TGTGCCAGCAGTTTAGCTTCGGGGGTTAATTCACCCCTCCACTTT	CASSLASGVNSPLHF
TRBV20-1	.	TRBJ2-7	.	TGCAGTGCCGCCGATTTCTACGAGCAGTACTTC	CSAADFYEQYF
TRBV5-1	.	TRBJ2-1	TRBD1	TGCGCCAGCAGCTTGGACAGGGGTAAACCCAATGAGCAGTTCTTC	CASSLDRGKPNEQFF
TRBV7-6	.	TRBJ1-2	.	TGTGCCAGCAGCTTAGGTCCCCAAGGCGGGGGTTCGTATGGCTACACCTTC	CASSLGPQGGGSYGYTF
TRBV3-1	.	TRBJ2-1	TRBD2	TGTGCCAGCAGCCAGGGGACTAGCGGACGCTACAATGAGCAGTTCTTC	CASSQGTSGRYNEQFF
TRBV11-1	.	TRBJ2-3	TRBD2	TGTGCCAGCAGCTTAGAGCGGGGGGCTCATGAACGCACAGATACGCAGTATTTT	CASSLERGAHERTDTQYF
TRBV12-3/TRBV12-4	.	TRBJ2-3	.	TGTGCCAGCAGTTCCGGGGGCGTGGGTGGCGAGAGGAAAGGCACAGATACGCAGTATTTT	CASSSGGVGGERKGTDTQYF
TRBV6-4	.	TRBJ2-2	.	TGTGCCAGCAAGGAGCGGGTGAACACCGGGGAGCTGTTTTTT	CASKERVNTGELFF
TRBV7-8	few	TRBJ1-1	TRBD1	TGTGCCAGCAGCCTGCGGGACAGGGGGAACACTGAAGCTTTCTTT	CASSLRDRGNTEAFF
TRBV5-1	many	TRBJ1-2	TRBD1	TGCGCCAGCAGCCTTGGAACGGGACAGAGGTTCTATGGCTACACCTTC	CASSLGTGQRFYGYTF
TRBV10-3	many	TRBJ2-1	.	TGTGCCGGCGGGGAAGGCTCCTACAATGAGCAGTTCTTC	CAGGEGSYNEQFF
TRBV12-3/TRBV12-4	.	TRBJ1-2	TRBD1	TGTGCCAGCAGTCAGAACAGGGGGCGCATGAATGGCTACACCTTC	CASSQNRGRMNGYTF
TRBV20-1	.	TRBJ1-4	.	TGCAGTGCTATCCCCTCCAGGGAGGAAAAACTGTTTTTT	CSAIPSREEKLFF
TRBV25-1	few	TRBJ2-2	TRBD2	TGTGCCAGTCGCTCGGGAGGGCCCACCACCGGGGAGCTGTTTTTT	CASRSGGPTTGELFF
TRBV4-1	many	TRBJ2-7	.	TGCGCCAGCAGCCCGGAAGGACCGAGTTCATCCTACGAGCAGTACTTC	CASSPEGPSSSYEQYF
TRBV5-1	many	TRBJ1-1	.	TGCGCCAGCAGCTTCGGGGGGGGCACTGAAGCTTTCTTT	CASSFGGGTEAFF
TRBV5-1	.	TRBJ2-1	.	TGCGGCAGCAGCTTGGGCGTAGCCCCCTTCTACAATGAGCAGTTCTTC	CGSSLGVAPFYNEQFF
TRBV9	few	TRBJ1-3	TRBD1	TGTGCCAGCAGCCAACCGGGACAGGGAGGAAACACCATATATTTT	CASSQPGQGGNTIYF
TRBV25-1	many	TRBJ2-7	.	TGTGCCAGCAGTGGTCTGAAGGAGCAGTACTTC	CASSGLKEQYF
TRBV20-1	.	TRBJ2-3	TRBD2	TGCAGTGCCAACGGACTAGCGGGGGGGACAGATACGCAGTATTTT	CSANGLAGGTDTQYF
TRBV7-9	many	TRBJ2-7	.	TGTGCCAGCAGCTTAATCGGCTTCAGCTCCTACGAGCAGTACTTC	CASSLIGFSSYEQYF
TRBV28	.	TRBJ2-5	.	TGTGCCAGCCGGAACCCAGGGAAGAGGGGCGAGACCCAGTACTTC	CASRNPGKRGETQYF
TRBV10-3	.	TRBJ2-1	.	TGTGCCATCAGAGCCCCCACGAGCCGAATCGATGAGCAGTTCTTC	CAIRAPTSRIDEQFF
TRBV11-1	few	TRBJ2-4	.	TGTGCCAGCAGCCCACCAGGGGATGCACGAGGGGACAAAAACATTCAGTACTTC	CASSPPGDARGDKNIQYF
TRBV11-2	.	TRBJ2-1	TRBD1	TGTGCCAGCAGCCCCGGGACAGGGATACGCAATGAGCAGTTCTTC	CASSPGTGIRNEQFF
TRBV29-1	.	TRBJ2-5	TRBD2	TGCAGCGTTGAAGGTAGACTAGCTCGGGAGACCCAGTACTTC	CSVEGRLARETQYF
TRBV24-1	.	TRBJ2-2	TRBD1	TGTGCCACCAGTGACCCGAACAGGGGGCGATCGAACACCGGGGAGCTGTTTTTT	CATSDPNRGRSNTGELFF
TRBV7-9	.	TRBJ2-7	.	TGTGCCAGCACACGACCTCCTGCCTACGAGCAGTACTTC	CASTRPPAYEQYF
TRBV6-1	.	TRBJ2-7	TRBD2	TGTGCCAGCAGCCCGTCTAGCGGGAGGACCTACGAGCAGTACTTC	CASSPSSGRTYEQYF
TRBV29-1	few	TRBJ2-3	.	TGCAGCGTTGTAAACTCAGGGTCAACAGATACGCAGTATTTT	CSVVNSGSTDTQYF
TRBV7-2	.	TRBJ2-2	.	TGTGCCAGCAGCTTATCCCCCAGCCTGAACACCGGGGAGCTGTTTTTT	CASSLSPSLNTGELFF
TRBV6-1	.	TRBJ2-2	TRBD1	TGTGCCAGCAGTCCCTCTGGGACAGGGGCCGGGGAGCTGTTTTTT	CASSPSGTGAGELFF
TRBV3-1	.	TRBJ1-3	.	TGTGCCAGCAGCTACGGGACACCCTCTGGAAACACCATATATTTT	CASSYGTPSGNTIYF